The 30 T cell receptor beta chains presented below share a single source sample, sequenced in a study of T cell responses to AZD1222 COVID-19 vaccine. Method: immunoSEQ multiplex PCR; TCRdb's copy keeps in-frame clones and lacks some. The repertoire holds under 200,000 clones, with around 92% as singletons. Sequenced here: peripheral blood, sampled on day 0 of AZD1222 vaccination. The origin of the receptors is an adult in good health.

In its sample, this clone was seen once. V is TRBV4-1 and J is TRBJ1-1; no firm D call. This CDR3 spans 12 amino acids. Germline V lookup: CDR1 MGHRA, CDR2 YSYEKL. V was clipped by 1 base and J by 9 bases, with 9 bases between them. The CDR3 region has the DNA TGCGCCAGCAGCCAAGCAACGACAAAAGCTTTCTTT. Translated: CASSQATTKAFF.

The chain is built from TRBV19 and TRBJ1-1; maybe TRBD1 (6 bases). Germline-derived CDR1 and CDR2 are LNHDA and SQIVND (reference sequence). V lost 3 bases, J lost 0 bases, and 17 bases lay in between. The length of the CDR3 is 17 residues. The CDR3 region is CASSMGQGIFMNTEAFF. The CDR3 DNA reads TGTGCCAGTAGTATGGGGCAGGGGATCTTCATGAACACTGAAGCTTTCTTT.

The chain is built from TRBV28 and TRBJ2-2; D is unclear. Trimming left V 4 bases short and J 8 bases short, with 14 bases between. Looked up from germline, CDR1 is MDHEN and CDR2 is SYDVKM. The CDR3 is 14 amino acids. In nucleotides, the CDR3 is TGTGCCAGCAGTTCCGACCTGACGTGGGGGGAGCTGTTTTTT. Protein sequence: CASSSDLTWGELFF.

This rearrangement joins TRBV9 to TRBJ2-3; 8 bases are a match to TRBD2. The CDR3 has 14 amino acids. Germline V gene lookup returns CDR1 SGDLS and CDR2 YYNGEE. Trimming took 0 bases from V and 6 from J; bases not matched to a gene: 3. CDR3 DNA: TGTGCCAGCAGCGTAGTTGGCGGGGGGGATACGCAGTATTTT. Protein product: CASSVVGGGDTQYF.

The CDR3 loop reads CASSEGSNYGYTF. CDR3 in DNA: TGTGCCAGCAGTGAGGGGAGTAACTATGGCTACACCTTC. V is TRBV6-1 and J is TRBJ1-2; D gene uncertain. V was clipped by 3 bases and J by 1 base, with 6 bases between them. Germline V gives CDR1 MNHNS, CDR2 SASEGT. CDR3 length: 13 amino acids.

The rearrangement links TRBV7-8 to TRBJ2-7; D remains ambiguous. The V gene's germline CDR1 is SGHVS and CDR2 FQNEAQ. The CDR3 extends over 13 amino acids. Trimming left V 0 bases short and J 3 bases short, with 6 bases between. CDR3 sequence reads: CASSLAVGYEQYF. For the CDR3, the DNA is TGTGCCAGCAGCTTAGCGGTCGGCTACGAGCAGTACTTC.

Only one count was recorded for this clone. The V and J genes are TRBV5-1 and TRBJ2-5, with D perhaps matching TRBD2 (7 bases). Germline CDR1 reads SGHRS; CDR2 reads YFSETQ. This CDR3 contains 16 residues. The V end lost 6 bases, the J end lost 2 bases, and 20 bases lay between the germline ends. The CDR3 sequence is CASTLSGGALQETQYF. For the CDR3, the DNA is TGCGCCAGCACCCTGTCTGGGGGGGCCCTTCAAGAGACCCAGTACTTC.

V and J are TRBV3-1 (or the pseudogene TRBV3-2) and TRBJ1-2; tentatively, D is TRBD1 (5 bases). Looked up from germline, CDR1 is LGHDT and CDR2 is YNNKEL (reference sequence). This CDR3 is built from 14 residues. V shed 4 bases and J shed 5 bases, with 14 bases lying between them. The CDR3 reads CASSPGNLEYGYTF. The DNA of the CDR3 is TGTGCCAGCAGCCCAGGGAATTTGGAATATGGCTACACCTTC.

The chain joins TRBV20-1 to TRBJ2-3, with D maybe TRBD1 (6 bases). This CDR3 region has 14 residues. Between the trimmed V and J ends, which lost 3 bases and 2 bases, there was a span of 12 bases. Germline V lookup: CDR1 DFQATT, CDR2 SNEGSKA (reference sequence). Here the CDR3 reads CSASVQGNTDTQYF. CDR3 in DNA: TGCAGTGCTAGTGTACAGGGAAACACAGATACGCAGTATTTT.

This rearrangement joins TRBV6-1 to TRBJ1-5; no definite D call. Germline assignment: CDR1 MNHNS and CDR2 SASEGT. The CDR3 consists of 15 residues. Trimming removed 3 bases from V and 1 base from J, with 10 bases in between. The CDR3: CASSEVRLSNQPQHF. The DNA for the CDR3 is TGTGCCAGCAGTGAGGTCAGGCTAAGCAATCAGCCCCAGCATTTT.

The chain carries TRBV11-2 and TRBJ2-1; 10 bases map to TRBD2. Germline CDR1 SGHAT, CDR2 FQNNGV. Germline trimming cut 7 bases from V and 2 bases from J; bases unmatched to any gene: 5. The CDR3 contains 15 residues. The DNA for the CDR3 is TGTGCCAGCAACCCAGCGGGGGGGACCTACAATGAGCAGTTCTTC. Encoded protein: CASNPAGGTYNEQFF. Based on the CDR3 plus reference TRBV11-2 and TRBJ2-1, the full variable domain is EAGVAQSPRYKIIEKRQSVAFWCNPISGHATLYWYQQILGQGPKLLIQFQNNGVVDDSQLPKDRFSAERLKGVDSTLKIQPAKLEDSAVYLCASNPAGGTYNEQFFGPGTRLTVL.

The chain is built from TRBV11-3 and TRBJ2-1; 7 bases align to TRBD2. V was pared by 5 bases and J by 0 bases, with 1 base of the junction left unmatched. The germline gives CDR1 SGHNT, CDR2 YENEEA. The CDR3 extends over 14 amino acids. The CDR3: CASSASGSYNEQFF. In DNA, the CDR3 is TGTGCCAGCAGCGCTAGCGGCTCCTACAATGAGCAGTTCTTC.

V gene TRBV19 combines with J gene TRBJ1-2; 9 bases map to TRBD1. The CDR3 contains 15 residues. Germline CDR1 reads LNHDA; CDR2 reads SQIVND (reference sequence). Trimming cost V 5 bases and J 4 bases; bases outside gene matches: 8. The CDR3 region has the DNA TGTGCCAGTAGTCCGCAGACAGGGGGAAGCTATGGCTACACCTTC. Translated: CASSPQTGGSYGYTF.

This clone has only one observation. The chain recombines TRBV14 with TRBJ2-1; weak D call: TRBD2 (6 bases). In germline, CDR1 is SGHDN, CDR2 FVKESK. There are 15 residues in the CDR3. The germline V and J ends were trimmed by 2 bases and 4 bases, with 12 bases remaining between them. The CDR3 spells CASSQLSGGYNEQFF. The CDR3 nucleotides read TGTGCCAGCAGCCAACTGTCCGGGGGATACAATGAGCAGTTCTTC.

The chain is built from TRBV6-5 and TRBJ1-5, with D possibly matching TRBD1 (5 bases). V lost 8 bases to trimming and J lost 7 bases, with 15 bases between them. Germline V CDR1 and CDR2: MNHEY, SVGAGI. This CDR3 is built from 13 residues. CDR3 in amino acids: CASGDWAGQPQHF. CDR3 nucleotide sequence: TGTGCCAGCGGGGACTGGGCTGGCCAGCCCCAGCATTTT.

This clone was detected only once. The genes are TRBV5-8 and TRBJ2-1; 9 positions agree with TRBD1. CDR3 length: 13 residues. Germline V gives CDR1 SGHTS, CDR2 YDEGEE. The ends lost 4 bases at V and 10 bases at J; junction bases unmatched: 6. CDR3 bases: TGTGCCAGCAGCCCCTACAGGGGGCGGGAGCAGTTCTTC. It encodes CASSPYRGREQFF.

The chain combines TRBV7-9 with TRBJ2-3; D may be TRBD1 (6 bases). The germline V gene encodes CDR1 SEHNR and CDR2 FQNEAQ (reference sequence). The CDR3 is 12 residues long. The germline V and J ends were trimmed by 5 bases and 9 bases, with 12 bases remaining between them. The CDR3 reads CASSLGTKTQYF. The CDR3 region has the DNA TGTGCCAGCAGCCTGGGGACAAAGACGCAGTATTTT.

The rearrangement uses TRBV3-1 (or the pseudogene TRBV3-2) and TRBJ2-4, with D perhaps matching TRBD2 (6 bases). Germline CDR1 reads LGHDT; CDR2 reads YNNKEL (reference sequence). V was pared by 1 base and J by 6 bases, with 19 bases between. This CDR3 has 17 residues. CDR3 DNA: TGTGCCAGCAGCCAAGTATTTACGGGGGTTGATTTAAACATTCAGTACTTC. Its translation: CASSQVFTGVDLNIQYF.

V usage is TRBV2 and J usage is TRBJ1-5, with D hard to call. Trimming left V 7 bases short and J 8 bases short, with 12 bases between. This CDR3 comprises 12 residues. Per the germline V gene, CDR1 is SNHLY and CDR2 is FYNNEI. The CDR3 nucleotides are TGTGCCAGCAACCGACCGCAGGAGCCCCAGCATTTT. Translating gives CASNRPQEPQHF.

The chain uses TRBV14 and TRBJ1-2, with D maybe TRBD1 (5 bases). Trimming removed 6 bases at V and 4 bases at J, with 15 bases between. Looked up from germline, CDR1 is SGHDN and CDR2 is FVKESK. This CDR3 has 14 residues. CDR3 sequence: CASSPAGGVYGYTF. The CDR3 DNA reads as TGTGCCAGCAGTCCGGCAGGAGGGGTCTATGGCTACACCTTC.

On this clone itself: Other DNA sequences in the same sample also yield this CDR3. The chain recombines TRBV18 with TRBJ1-1; a weak D match, TRBD1 (5 bases). Trimming took 0 bases from V and 1 from J, leaving 9 bases between them. This CDR3 has 15 residues. Per the germline V gene, CDR1 is KGHSH and CDR2 is LQKENI. Here the CDR3 reads CASSPPMQGNTEAFF. CDR3 coding DNA: TGTGCCAGCTCACCACCTATGCAGGGGAACACTGAAGCTTTCTTT.

This clone was detected a few times. The chain employs TRBV7-9 and TRBJ2-1; 8 positions agree with TRBD2. Germline V gives CDR1 SEHNR, CDR2 FQNEAQ (reference sequence). V lost 3 bases, J lost 7 bases, and 14 bases stayed unmatched. This CDR3 spans 17 amino acids. CDR3 sequence (DNA): TGTGCCAGCAGCTTTTCCTCGACGGGAGGGTATAGGAATGAGCAGTTCTTC. It specifies CASSFSSTGGYRNEQFF.

The chain employs TRBV5-1 and TRBJ1-4; TRBD1 might be the D (6 bases). The germline V gene has CDR1 SGHRS and CDR2 YFSETQ. The CDR3 length is 14 residues. The germline V and J ends were trimmed by 0 bases and 9 bases, with 12 bases remaining between them. The CDR3: CASSLEDSSQKLFF. The CDR3 bases are TGCGCCAGCAGCTTGGAGGACAGTTCTCAAAAACTGTTTTTT.

The V gene is TRBV6-1, the J gene TRBJ1-3; D ambiguous. Trimming pared 2 bases from V and 0 bases from J, leaving 14 bases between. The CDR3 has 17 residues. Germline V gene data show CDR1 as MNHNS and CDR2 as SASEGT. Here the CDR3 reads CASSEFRVGPSGNTIYF. DNA of the CDR3: TGTGCCAGCAGTGAATTTCGAGTCGGCCCCTCTGGAAACACCATATATTTT.

The chain couples TRBV6-5 to TRBJ1-3; D unclear. This CDR3 is built from 15 residues. Between the trimmed V and J ends, which lost 6 bases and 2 bases, there was a span of 14 bases. Germline assignment: CDR1 MNHEY and CDR2 SVGAGI. The DNA of the CDR3 is TGTGCCAGCAGCTCGGGAGTCGGGGCTGGAAACACCATATATTTT. It yields the protein CASSSGVGAGNTIYF.

The J gene is TRBJ2-1, the V gene TRBV3-1 (or the pseudogene TRBV3-2), with 8 bases that match TRBD2. The trim removed 4 bases at V and 3 bases at J, leaving 8 bases unmatched. Germline V CDR1 and CDR2: LGHDT, YNNKEL (reference sequence). CDR3 length: 16 residues. The CDR3, as DNA: TGTGCCAGCAGCCTGGAAGCGGGGGCGATCTACAATGAGCAGTTCTTC. Protein: CASSLEAGAIYNEQFF.

The J gene is TRBJ1-4, the V gene TRBV30; D is unresolved. Trimming removed 2 bases at V and 2 bases at J, with 12 bases between. From germline, CDR1 is GTSNPN and CDR2 SVGIG (reference sequence). The CDR3 runs 15 residues. CDR3 protein: CAWSPRGRTNEKLFF. Written as DNA, the CDR3 is TGTGCCTGGAGTCCCCGCGGACGGACTAATGAAAAACTGTTTTTT.

J is TRBJ1-5 and V is TRBV27; TRBD1 might be the D (5 bases). This CDR3 comprises 16 residues. V dropped 3 bases and J dropped 0 bases, with 12 bases sitting between them. Germline values: CDR1 MNHEY, CDR2 SMNVEV (reference sequence). CDR3 DNA: TGTGCCAGCAGTTTCAAGGGGCTCTATAGCAATCAGCCCCAGCATTTT. Protein: CASSFKGLYSNQPQHF.

The J gene is TRBJ1-1, the V gene TRBV6-5; possible D gene TRBD1, 6 bases. Germline V gene lookup returns CDR1 MNHEY and CDR2 SVGAGI. The germline V and J ends were trimmed by 0 bases and 10 bases, with 18 bases remaining between them. The CDR3 length is 15 residues. Written as DNA, the CDR3 is TGTGCCAGCAGTTACTCCCGACCAGGACAGAGCGGAGCTTTCTTT. Protein: CASSYSRPGQSGAFF.

The genes are TRBV3-1 (or the pseudogene TRBV3-2) and TRBJ1-2; 7 bases align to TRBD1. The junction had 8 bases not matched to a gene; V was cut back by 5 bases and J by 2 bases. The germline CDR1 and CDR2 sequences are LGHDT and YNNKEL (reference sequence). The CDR3 loop spans 15 amino acids. The CDR3 bases are TGTGCCAGCAGCGCCTACAGGGGTCTGAACTATGGCTACACCTTC. Its protein is CASSAYRGLNYGYTF.